The T cell receptor (beta chain) described here comes from a study of radiotherapy plus CTLA-4 blockade in lung cancer. Assay: immunoSEQ multiplex PCR; the TCRdb copy retains only in-frame clones and omits some. Among tens of thousands of clones listed, around 80% were seen once. CTLA-4 blockade using ipilimumab, together with focal radiation, was received by patients with chemo-refractory metastatic non-small-cell lung cancer. Germline values: CDR1 SGHNT, CDR2 YENEEA. The CDR3 contains 13 residues. V lost 3 bases to trimming and J lost 6 bases; unmatched junction nucleotides: 0. This receptor was identified in a human donor with non-small cell lung cancer who had stable disease on radiotherapy plus ipilimumab. Material: peripheral blood, obtained from a patient treated with radiotherapy plus ipilimumab. The V gene is TRBV11-3, the J gene TRBJ2-1; 9 bases map to TRBD2. The CDR3 loop reads CASSLTSGNEQFF. The CDR3 coding sequence is TGTGCCAGCAGCTTGACTAGCGGCAATGAGCAGTTCTTC. The full variable domain, its missing parts supplied by reference TRBV11-3 and TRBJ2-1, is EAGVVQSPRYKIIEKKQPVAFWCNPISGHNTLYWYLQNLGQGPELLIRYENEEAVDDSQLPKDRFSAERLKGVDSTLKIQPAELGDSAVYLCASSLTSGNEQFFGPGTRLTVL.